These 27 T cell receptor beta chains share one sample of origin, sequenced in a study of T cell responses to AZD1222 COVID-19 vaccine. TCRdb's table, derived via immunoSEQ multiplex PCR, lists solely in-frame clones and lacks some. The data contain some 98,000 clones, about 88% of them singletons. Sequencing was performed on peripheral blood, taken on day 0 of AZD1222 vaccination. These receptors all come from an adult in good health.

The chain recombines TRBV5-1 with TRBJ2-7; the match to TRBD1 covers 9 bases. Germline V gene sequence: CDR1 SGHRS, CDR2 YFSETQ. This CDR3 is built from 14 residues. The trim removed 4 bases at V and 4 bases at J, leaving 6 bases unmatched. CDR3 loop: CASSPTGGRYEQYF. Here the CDR3 DNA reads TGCGCCAGCAGCCCTACAGGGGGCAGGTACGAGCAGTACTTC.

This CDR3 is CASSQGRTGLSEQYF. In nucleotides, the CDR3 is TGTGCCAGCAGCCAGGGTAGGACAGGGTTGAGCGAGCAGTACTTC. The chain uses TRBV3-1 (or the pseudogene TRBV3-2) and TRBJ2-7; 8 nucleotides match TRBD1. The junction had 10 bases not matched to a gene; V was cut back by 3 bases and J by 6 bases. CDR1 is LGHDT, CDR2 YNNKEL, per germline (reference sequence). The CDR3 consists of 15 residues.

The chain employs TRBV30 and TRBJ2-7; TRBD1 matches at 8 bases. The CDR3 runs to 15 residues. With 2 bases clipped from V and 5 bases from J, the junction kept 11 bases outside the gene matches. Germline V CDR1 and CDR2: GTSNPN, SVGIG (reference sequence). This CDR3 is CAWSRNGQGGHEQYF. DNA of the CDR3: TGTGCCTGGAGTAGAAATGGACAGGGAGGCCACGAGCAGTACTTC.

The chain links TRBV3-1 (or the pseudogene TRBV3-2) to TRBJ1-2; D unresolved. V shed 0 bases and J shed 7 bases, with 6 bases lying between them. The CDR3 extends over 12 amino acids. Per germline, CDR1 LGHDT and CDR2 YNNKEL (reference sequence). CDR3 DNA sequence: TGTGCCAGCAGCCAAGATGAGAGTGGCTACACCTTC. Its translation is CASSQDESGYTF.

This sequence joins TRBV6-1 and TRBJ1-1, with TRBD1 identical over 8 bases. This CDR3 has 12 amino acids. J was trimmed by 6 bases and V by 6 bases; bases with no gene match: 3. The V gene's germline CDR1 is MNHNS and CDR2 SASEGT. The CDR3 sequence is CASSSGGPEAFF. As DNA, the CDR3 is TGTGCCAGCAGCTCAGGGGGCCCTGAAGCTTTCTTT.

The V call is TRBV30, the J call TRBJ1-2; TRBD1 matches at 9 bases. The CDR3 is 13 residues long. With 1 base clipped from V and 7 bases from J, the junction kept 4 bases outside the gene matches. Looked up from germline, CDR1 is GTSNPN and CDR2 is SVGIG (reference sequence). The CDR3 coding sequence is TGTGCCTGGAGTGGGGGACAGGGCGGTGGCTACACCTTC. It encodes CAWSGGQGGGYTF.

The chain is built from TRBV28 and TRBJ2-7; D ambiguous. CDR1 MDHEN and CDR2 SYDVKM come from the germline V gene. With 5 bases removed from V and 1 base from J, the gap between germline ends came to 18 bases. The length of the CDR3 is 16 residues. CDR3 sequence (DNA): TGTGCCAGCAGTCCAATCAGTCAGCCCAATTCCTACGAGCAGTACTTC. Its protein product is CASSPISQPNSYEQYF.

This clone was counted a few times. The chain uses TRBV29-1 and TRBJ1-5; the D gene is possibly TRBD1 (6 bases). Deletions cut 6 bases from V and 7 bases from J, with 16 bases between. The CDR3 has 13 amino acids. CDR1 is SQVTM and CDR2 is ANQGSEA in the germline V gene. The CDR3 DNA reads TGCAGCGTCTACACAGGGTTAGGACAGCCCCAGCATTTT. Its translation: CSVYTGLGQPQHF.

The rearrangement joins TRBV28 to TRBJ2-5; 9 bases line up with TRBD2. V was clipped by 6 bases and J by 5 bases; unmatched bases: 10. This CDR3 comprises 15 residues. Germline CDR1 is MDHEN and CDR2 is SYDVKM. CDR3 in amino acids: CASSPSGLALETQYF. The CDR3 region has the DNA TGTGCCAGCAGCCCCTCGGGACTAGCTCTTGAGACCCAGTACTTC.

V gene TRBV10-3 combines with J gene TRBJ2-7; 8 bases agree with TRBD1. This CDR3 contains 16 residues. CDR1 and CDR2 from the germline V gene are ENHRY and SYGVKD. Losses at the gene ends were 6 bases for V and 1 base for J; bases not matched to a gene: 11. The CDR3 DNA follows: TGTGCCATCAGGGACAGGGCCTTAGGGCAATCCTACGAGCAGTACTTC. This translates into CAIRDRALGQSYEQYF.

This rearrangement joins TRBV12-3 or TRBV12-4 to TRBJ2-6; D is unclear. V was trimmed by 8 bases and J by 3 bases, leaving 5 bases between them. This CDR3 is built from 12 residues. The CDR3 sequence is CASSDGANVLTF. The DNA of the CDR3 is TGTGCCAGCTCGGATGGGGCCAACGTCCTGACTTTC.

J is TRBJ2-7 and V is TRBV2; TRBD2 aligns across 12 bases. The CDR3 extends over 13 amino acids. The junction had 6 bases not matched to a gene; V was cut back by 11 bases and J by 4 bases. Germline CDR1 reads SNHLY; CDR2 reads FYNNEI. Written as DNA, the CDR3 is TGTGCCGGACTACTAGCGGGGGGTTACGAGCAGTACTTC. Its protein product is CAGLLAGGYEQYF. The full variable domain, completed using reference TRBV2 and TRBJ2-7, is EPEVTQTPSHQVTQMGQEVILRCVPISNHLYFYWYRQILGQKVEFLVSFYNNEISEKSEIFDDQFSVERPDGSNFTLKIRSTKLEDSAMYFCAGLLAGGYEQYFGPGTRLTVT.

The DNA for the CDR3 is TGTGCCAGCAGCTTAGCGACGCATACGCAGTATTTT. Residues: CASSLATHTQYF. This chain links TRBV7-9 with TRBJ2-3, with D unresolved. V was pared by 0 bases and J by 7 bases, with 5 bases between. Germline CDR1 SEHNR, CDR2 FQNEAQ (reference sequence). The CDR3 is 12 amino acids.

The chain is built from TRBV3-1 (or the pseudogene TRBV3-2) and TRBJ1-6; D is ambiguous. From germline, CDR1 is LGHDT and CDR2 YNNKEL (reference sequence). V shed 2 bases and J shed 10 bases, with 9 bases lying between them. The CDR3 extends over 13 amino acids. The chain's CDR3 is CASSQPGRSPLHF. The CDR3 DNA reads as TGTGCCAGCAGCCAACCTGGGAGGTCACCCCTCCACTTT.

This chain joins TRBV3-1 (or the pseudogene TRBV3-2) and TRBJ2-1; no clear D. The germline V gene encodes CDR1 LGHDT and CDR2 YNNKEL (reference sequence). V was clipped by 4 bases and J by 4 bases, with 11 bases between them. The CDR3 runs 14 residues. In DNA, the CDR3 is TGTGCCAGCAGCCCACCCCGAGGATACAATGAGCAGTTCTTC. Translated, it gives CASSPPRGYNEQFF.

The chain recombines TRBV11-3 with TRBJ2-1, with D possibly matching TRBD1 (6 bases). Looked up from germline, CDR1 is SGHNT and CDR2 is YENEEA. V dropped 1 base and J dropped 8 bases, with 12 bases sitting between them. The CDR3 contains 14 residues. In DNA, the CDR3 is TGTGCCAGCAGCTTAGGACAGGCGTCCGATGAGCAGTTCTTC. Amino acids: CASSLGQASDEQFF.

In its sample, this clone was seen a few times. The chain combines TRBV5-8 with TRBJ2-1, with a weak D call TRBD2 (5 bases). This CDR3 is 15 amino acids long. Germline V gives CDR1 SGHTS, CDR2 YDEGEE. V dropped 10 bases and J dropped 3 bases, with 20 bases sitting between them. This chain's CDR3 is CACQQVLRDYNEQFF. CDR3 nucleotide sequence: TGTGCCTGCCAGCAAGTCCTGAGGGACTACAATGAGCAGTTCTTC.

This sequence joins TRBV30 and TRBJ1-6; the D is unclear. The CDR3 has 17 residues. V lost 1 base to trimming and J lost 0 bases, with 13 bases between them. Germline V gene sequence: CDR1 GTSNPN, CDR2 SVGIG (reference sequence). The CDR3, as DNA: TGTGCCTGGAGTGGTGAGGCAACGGGCTCCTATAATTCACCCCTCCACTTT. Amino acids: CAWSGEATGSYNSPLHF.

This chain links TRBV24-1 with TRBJ2-5; TRBD1 or TRBD2 may be the D gene (5 bases each). V was cut by 1 base and J by 3 bases, with 11 bases left in between. CDR3 length: 15 residues. Germline CDR1 reads KGHDR; CDR2 reads SFDVKD. CDR3 in amino acids: CATSDFRGSEETQYF. In nucleotides, the CDR3 is TGTGCCACCAGTGATTTTCGGGGCAGCGAAGAGACCCAGTACTTC.

The CDR3 loop is CAISAPGDSYTEAFF. The CDR3 DNA is TGTGCCATCAGTGCCCCCGGTGACAGTTACACTGAAGCTTTCTTT. The chain uses TRBV10-3 and TRBJ1-1; tentatively, D is TRBD1 (5 bases). There are 15 residues in the CDR3. Trimming removed 4 bases at V and 3 bases at J, with 15 bases between. Per the germline V gene, CDR1 is ENHRY and CDR2 is SYGVKD.

This chain uses TRBV19 with TRBJ1-4; the D gene is possibly TRBD1 (5 bases). The V and J ends lost 8 bases and 8 bases respectively, with 15 bases between them. The CDR3 is 13 amino acids. Germline V gene sequence: CDR1 LNHDA, CDR2 SQIVND (reference sequence). The CDR3 DNA follows: TGTGCCAGTTCGGACACCCTTGGCGAAAAACTGTTTTTT. Translation gives CASSDTLGEKLFF.

V is TRBV5-1 and J is TRBJ2-6, with 7 bases fitting TRBD1. Germline V gene sequence: CDR1 SGHRS, CDR2 YFSETQ. This CDR3 contains 19 residues. V dropped 4 bases and J dropped 1; count of bases not matched to a gene: 14. The CDR3 region is CASSRLRQGGDSGANVLTF. The DNA for the CDR3 is TGCGCCAGCAGCCGTCTCAGACAGGGCGGCGATTCTGGGGCCAACGTCCTGACTTTC.

This chain uses TRBV3-1 (or the pseudogene TRBV3-2) with TRBJ1-6; no clear D. CDR1 LGHDT and CDR2 YNNKEL come from the germline V gene (reference sequence). V lost 0 bases and J lost 4, with 7 bases in between. CDR3 length equals 15 residues. Here the CDR3 DNA reads TGTGCCAGCAGCCAAGATATAAATTATAATTCACCCCTCCACTTT. Translating gives CASSQDINYNSPLHF.

This sequence joins TRBV9 and TRBJ2-7; TRBD1 might be the D (6 bases). The germline V gene has CDR1 SGDLS and CDR2 YYNGEE. This CDR3 comprises 14 residues. V dropped 2 bases and J dropped 3 bases, with 12 bases sitting between them. The CDR3 region has the DNA TGTGCCAGCAGCGTCGCAGGGGCCGGCTACGAGCAGTACTTC. Translation: CASSVAGAGYEQYF.

The genes are TRBV5-1 and TRBJ1-6; 7 nucleotides align to TRBD1. This CDR3 contains 15 residues. In germline, CDR1 is SGHRS, CDR2 YFSETQ. Trimming took 4 bases from V and 5 from J; bases not matched to a gene: 6. The CDR3 DNA follows: TGCGCCAGCAGCCAGGGGGGGGATAATAATTCACCCCTCCACTTT. This encodes CASSQGGDNNSPLHF.

The chain joins TRBV5-4 to TRBJ1-4, with D perhaps matching TRBD1 (6 bases). The CDR3 runs to 14 residues. Germline CDR1 and CDR2: SGHNT and YYREEE (reference sequence). V was cut by 3 bases and J by 6 bases, with 12 bases left in between. The DNA for the CDR3 is TGTGCCAGCAGCTCGGAACAGGGACATGAAAAACTGTTTTTT. It codes for CASSSEQGHEKLFF. The variable domain in full, completed from reference TRBV5-4 and TRBJ1-4, reads ETGVTQSPTHLIKTRGQQVTLRCSSQSGHNTVSWYQQALGQGPQFIFQYYREEENGRGNFPPRFSGLQFPNYSSELNVNALELDDSALYLCASSSEQGHEKLFFGSGTQLSVL.

This clone appeared a few times. The chain uses TRBV5-6 and TRBJ2-3, with D maybe TRBD1 (6 bases). The CDR3 consists of 15 residues. Trimming shortened V by 0 bases and J by 1 base, and 9 bases separated the two germline ends. Germline loops: CDR1 SGHDT, CDR2 YYEEEE. In DNA form, the CDR3 reads TGTGCCAGCAGCTTGGGACAGGCCCGCACAGATACGCAGTATTTT. This encodes CASSLGQARTDTQYF.